Reported below is one TCR beta chain. The source of the sample is a study of blood T cell repertoires in COVID-19. The table came from immunoSEQ multiplex PCR; TCRdb's copy has only in-frame clones and leaves some out. The sample shows roughly 70,000 clones, about four fifths of them seen only once. The length of the CDR3 is 15 residues. Germline V gene sequence: CDR1 KGHDR, CDR2 SFDVKD. Trimming removed 9 bases from V and 4 bases from J, with 21 bases in between. The TCR comes from a man between 70 and 80 years old who had recovered from COVID-19. The chain links TRBV24-1 to TRBJ2-7, with a possible D match to TRBD1 (6 bases). Specimen: peripheral blood. This CDR3 is CATSRSGQKEYEQYF. CDR3 coding DNA: TGTGCCACCTCACGCTCAGGACAGAAGGAGTACGAGCAGTACTTC.